Presented here are 10 T cell receptor beta chains from one specimen sequenced in a study of pediatric ulcerative colitis. Sequenced by immunoSEQ multiplex PCR; TCRdb stores in-frame clones only, minus some. The sample has 4,500 to 6,500 clones; around nine tenths are singletons. The specimen was blood. These receptors originate from a girl between 5 and 17 years old who was a control in a study of pediatric ulcerative colitis.

The CDR3 DNA reads TGTGCCAGCAAGCAGCGGGACACCGGGGAGCTGTTTTTT. Translated, it gives CASKQRDTGELFF. The rearrangement uses TRBV6-1 and TRBJ2-2; TRBD2 might be the D (6 bases). This CDR3 has 13 residues. Germline V gene lookup returns CDR1 MNHNS and CDR2 SASEGT. Trimming removed 7 bases from V and 3 bases from J, with 9 bases in between.

The genes are TRBV19 and TRBJ2-2; no firm D call. The ends were cut back, 5 bases at V and 9 bases at J, with 7 bases in the middle. This CDR3 region has 11 residues. CDR1 is LNHDA, CDR2 SQIVND, per germline (reference sequence). The CDR3 nucleotides read TGTGCCAGTAGTGTAACTAGGGAGCTGTTTTTT. Protein sequence: CASSVTRELFF.

This clone was counted once. J is TRBJ1-5 and V is TRBV11-2; D might be TRBD1 (6 bases). This CDR3 is built from 15 residues. V was cut by 4 bases and J by 5 bases, with 15 bases left in between. The germline V gene encodes CDR1 SGHAT and CDR2 FQNNGV. The CDR3 protein is CASSSIQGVDQPQHF. The CDR3 DNA is TGTGCCAGCAGCTCAATACAGGGTGTCGATCAGCCCCAGCATTTT.

The gene calls are TRBV7-2 and TRBJ2-5; 11 bases are a match to TRBD2. The CDR3 length is 15 residues. V shed 11 bases, J shed 0 bases, and the junction held 8 bases outside the gene matches. CDR1 and CDR2 from the germline V gene are SGHTA and FQGNSA. The CDR3: CASAGTSGYQETQYF. CDR3 bases: TGTGCCTCGGCAGGGACTAGCGGATACCAAGAGACCCAGTACTTC.

The chain links TRBV4-1 to TRBJ1-1; the D is unclear. Deletions cut 1 base from V and 8 bases from J, with 14 bases between. CDR3 size: 14 residues. The germline CDR1 and CDR2 sequences are MGHRA and YSYEKL. This chain's CDR3 is CASSQVDGPNEAFF. The DNA of the CDR3 is TGCGCCAGCAGCCAAGTGGACGGACCCAACGAAGCTTTCTTT.

The rearrangement links TRBV19 to TRBJ1-6, with D maybe TRBD1 (5 bases). The ends were cut back, 6 bases at V and 9 bases at J, with 18 bases in the middle. The CDR3 consists of 15 residues. Per germline, CDR1 LNHDA and CDR2 SQIVND (reference sequence). CDR3 in amino acids: CASRTDGGFTSPLHF. The CDR3 DNA reads TGTGCCAGTAGGACAGACGGGGGATTTACTTCACCCCTCCACTTT. The full variable domain, rest sourced from reference TRBV19 and TRBJ1-6, is DGGITQSPKYLFRKEGQNVTLSCEQNLNHDAMYWYRQDPGQGLRLIYYSQIVNDFQKGDIAEGYSVSREKKESFPLTVTSAQKNPTAFYLCASRTDGGFTSPLHFGNGTRLTVT.

The chain uses TRBV4-1 and TRBJ2-5; possible D gene TRBD2, 5 bases. CDR3 length: 16 amino acids. Germline CDR1 and CDR2: MGHRA and YSYEKL. Trimming shortened V by 0 bases and J by 1 base, and 12 bases separated the two germline ends. CDR3 sequence (DNA): TGCGCCAGCAGCCAAGAGAGGGTGCGGGTCCAAGAGACCCAGTACTTC. Translating gives CASSQERVRVQETQYF.

The chain is built from TRBV25-1 and TRBJ2-2, with D tentatively TRBD1 or TRBD2 (5 bases each). The CDR3 runs 16 residues. Germline values: CDR1 MGHDK, CDR2 SYGVNS. With 1 base removed from V and 3 bases from J, the gap between germline ends came to 12 bases. The CDR3 bases are TGTGCCAGCAGTGAATTTGGCAGGGACCACACCGGGGAGCTGTTTTTT. Translated, it gives CASSEFGRDHTGELFF.

The chain couples TRBV30 to TRBJ1-5; unclear D gene. CDR1 is GTSNPN and CDR2 is SVGIG in the germline V gene (reference sequence). CDR3 length: 13 amino acids. Trimming took off 1 base at V and 5 bases at J, with 9 bases between the two ends. CDR3 protein: CAWSENRDQPQHF. DNA for the CDR3: TGTGCCTGGAGTGAGAATAGGGATCAGCCCCAGCATTTT.

The CDR3 reads CSARVGLAGFF. The CDR3 coding sequence is TGCAGTGCTAGAGTGGGCCTAGCGGGTTTCTTC. The chain carries TRBV20-1 and TRBJ2-1; 8 nucleotides agree with TRBD2. Germline-derived CDR1 and CDR2 are DFQATT and SNEGSKA (reference sequence). The CDR3 sequence is 11 residues long. J lost 16 bases, V lost 1 base, and 6 bases had no gene match.